A selection of T cell receptor beta chains follows, all from one sample in a study of CD8+ T cells in alopecia areata. Profiled with immunoSEQ multiplex PCR; TCRdb holds only in-frame clones, not every one. The profile shows over 250,000 clones, 60% of them singletons. This sample comprised CD4+ T cells sorted from blood, obtained around week 54, from a patient treated with tofacitinib. The receptors come from a human donor with alopecia areata. Each CDR3 is given with its conserved first and last residue. The order of the fields is clone size, V gene, J gene, D gene, CDR3 protein, CDR3 DNA. The D gene is left open where the match is weak. The size entry is marked missing in some rows and otherwise reads once, few, many or a size class.

>NA|TRBV25-1|TRBJ1-1|NA
CASNHLSFAFF
TGTGCCAGCAACCATTTATCCTTTGCTTTCTTT
>NA|TRBV30|TRBJ2-1|TRBD2
CAWCGTSLNEQFF
TGTGCCTGGTGTGGGACTAGCCTCAATGAGCAGTTCTTC
>once|TRBV2|TRBJ2-1|NA
CASRADYDEQFF
TGTGCCAGCAGGGCGGACTACGATGAGCAGTTCTTC
>NA|TRBV15|TRBJ2-3|TRBD2
CATSRDGFAGEHTQYF
TGTGCCACCAGCAGAGATGGTTTTGCGGGAGAGCATACGCAGTATTTT
>NA|TRBV11-2|TRBJ2-2|NA
CASSLDPESGELFF
TGTGCCAGCAGCTTAGATCCTGAATCCGGGGAGCTGTTTTTT
>NA|TRBV15|TRBJ2-6|NA
CATSSRSSGANVLTF
TGTGCCACCAGCAGCAGGAGCTCTGGGGCCAACGTCCTGACTTTC
>NA|TRBV19|TRBJ2-5|TRBD1
CASSDRGSRPETQYF
TGTGCCAGTAGCGACAGGGGCTCCCGTCCAGAGACCCAGTACTTC
>NA|TRBV7-9|TRBJ2-3|NA
CASSSRGAGTDTQYF
TGTGCCAGCAGCTCTCGGGGGGCCGGCACAGATACGCAGTATTTT
>NA|TRBV7-9|TRBJ1-2|NA
CASSQPDVRGYTF
TGTGCCAGCAGCCAACCGGACGTACGGGGCTACACCTTC
>NA|TRBV29-1|TRBJ2-3|NA
CSVSRNTQYF
TGCAGCGTTTCCCGAAATACGCAGTATTTT
>NA|TRBV2|TRBJ2-6|NA
CASSGQQVLTF
TGTGCCAGCAGTGGACAGCAAGTCCTGACTTTC
>NA|TRBV11-2|TRBJ2-2|NA
CASSPSLQGTGELFF
TGTGCCAGCAGCCCGAGCCTTCAGGGAACCGGGGAGCTGTTTTTT
>once|TRBV5-6|TRBJ1-6|NA
CASSLSPGVNSPLHF
TGTGCCAGCAGCTTGTCCCCTGGGGTAAATTCACCCCTCCACTTT
>NA|TRBV5-1|TRBJ1-2|TRBD1
CASNPTGEDYGYTF
TGCGCCAGCAACCCGACAGGGGAGGACTATGGCTACACCTTC
>NA|TRBV30|TRBJ1-5|NA
CAWSRTQTDQPQHF
TGTGCCTGGAGTCGAACCCAGACGGATCAGCCCCAGCATTTT
>NA|TRBV7-2|TRBJ2-1|NA
CASSSGRLAPYNEQFF
TGTGCCAGCAGCTCGGGTAGGCTAGCCCCTTACAATGAGCAGTTCTTC
>NA|TRBV29-1|TRBJ2-6|TRBD1
CSVRGQGSHSGANVLTF
TGCAGCGTCCGAGGACAGGGTAGCCACTCTGGGGCCAACGTCCTGACTTTC
>many|TRBV23-1|TRBJ2-3|TRBD1
CASSQQGARTDTQYF
TGCGCCAGCAGTCAACAGGGGGCGAGGACAGATACGCAGTATTTT
>NA|TRBV6-6|TRBJ2-7|TRBD1
CASTSPDRPYEQYF
TGTGCCAGCACCTCCCCGGACAGGCCTTACGAGCAGTACTTC
>few|TRBV9|TRBJ2-7|NA
CASSVGVSGSYEQYF
TGTGCCAGCAGCGTAGGGGTTAGCGGCTCCTACGAGCAGTACTTC
>NA|TRBV5-6|TRBJ2-5|NA
CASSRIRGTYQETQYF
TGTGCCAGCAGCCGTATCAGGGGCACCTACCAAGAGACCCAGTACTTC
>NA|TRBV25-1|TRBJ1-2|NA
CASSLHGGPNYGYTF
TGTGCCAGCAGTCTCCATGGGGGCCCCAACTATGGCTACACCTTC
>NA|TRBV9|TRBJ2-1|TRBD2
CASSGIAGGYNEQFF
TGTGCCAGCAGCGGCATAGCGGGGGGCTACAATGAGCAGTTCTTC
>NA|TRBV30|TRBJ1-6|NA
CAWSVHSRSSYNSPLHF
TGTGCCTGGAGTGTTCACAGTCGAAGCTCCTATAATTCACCCCTCCACTTT
>NA|TRBV29-1|TRBJ1-1|NA
CSVRGTTGAFF
TGCAGCGTGAGGGGGACGACCGGAGCTTTCTTT
>NA|TRBV4-3|TRBJ2-4|NA
CASSQVGTDIQYF
TGCGCCAGCAGTCAAGTCGGGACGGACATTCAGTACTTC
>few|TRBV5-1|TRBJ2-1|NA
CASTVGVYNEQFF
TGCGCCAGCACGGTCGGGGTCTACAATGAGCAGTTCTTC
>NA|TRBV9|TRBJ2-2|NA
CASSVDTPGGFVTGELFF
TGTGCCAGCAGCGTAGATACCCCAGGGGGGTTCGTCACCGGGGAGCTGTTTTTT
>NA|TRBV27|TRBJ1-6|NA
CASSPRPPGSYNSPLHF
TGTGCCAGCAGTCCCCGACCCCCGGGCTCCTATAATTCACCCCTCCACTTT
>NA|TRBV30|TRBJ2-1|NA
CAWCGLVPYNEQFF
TGTGCCTGGTGTGGACTGGTTCCCTACAATGAGCAGTTCTTC
>once|TRBV30|TRBJ2-3|NA
CASHAGYTDTQYF
TGTGCCTCCCACGCGGGGTACACAGATACGCAGTATTTT
>NA|TRBV7-9|TRBJ2-5|NA
CASSSTQGYQETQYF
TGTGCCAGCAGCTCGACGCAGGGGTACCAAGAGACCCAGTACTTC
>NA|TRBV30|TRBJ2-5|NA
CAWSGVRPQETQYF
TGTGCCTGGAGTGGGGTGAGGCCTCAAGAGACCCAGTACTTC
>NA|TRBV14|TRBJ2-6|NA
CASSPLEGSGANVLTF
TGTGCCAGCAGCCCACTGGAGGGCTCTGGGGCCAACGTCCTGACTTTC
>NA|TRBV2|TRBJ1-2|NA
CASSELFRSNYGYTF
TGTGCCAGCAGTGAATTGTTTCGGAGTAACTATGGCTACACCTTC
>NA|TRBV25-1|TRBJ1-1|NA
CASSDGKQEAFF
TGTGCCAGCAGTGACGGGAAACAAGAAGCTTTCTTT
>NA|TRBV12-5|TRBJ2-1|NA
CASGFQTGYNEQFF
TGTGCTAGTGGTTTCCAGACCGGATACAATGAGCAGTTCTTC